This TCR beta chain was identified during a study of early T cells in non-severe SARS-CoV-2 infection. At the level of the study: The input, bulk RNA from unsorted whole blood, was sequenced, and chains were unpaired.

Researchers tagged individual cDNA molecules with unique molecular identifiers. Each CDR3 protein is one row after TCRdb ran MiXCR on the 5' RACE reads. The sample holds roughly 72,000 distinct CDR3 sequences, over 10% seen once. This clonotype was detected only a few times. No conserved phenylalanine or tryptophan ends this CDR3, so it is likely a read error. The clonotype originates from an adult who was a healthcare worker with PCR-confirmed SARS-CoV-2 infection or an uninfected control (not recorded which). The material sequenced was whole blood.

The CDR3: CASSLVGTGTGELFS. CDR3 bases: TGTGCCAGCAGCTTAGTTGGGACGGGCACCGGGGAGCTGTTTTCT. V is TRBV7-2 and J is TRBJ2-2; D tentatively fits TRBD1 or TRBD2 (5 bases each). Germline CDR1 SGHTA, CDR2 FQGNSA. V shed 1 base and J shed 4 bases, with 10 bases lying between them. The CDR3 sequence is 15 residues long.